This T cell receptor (beta chain) is drawn from a study of T cells after yellow fever vaccination. Many counts were recorded for this clonotype. What it binds is not known. The CDR3 extends over 14 amino acids. Germline V gene data show CDR1 as SQVTM and CDR2 as ANQGSEA. V gave up 0 bases and J gave up 3 bases, with 12 bases separating them. Study-wide results and limits: The study re-detected most primary-vaccination clones after the booster (around 96% CD4, roughly 85% CD8).

MiXCR, run by TCRdb on the 5' RACE reads, gives a single entry per CDR3 protein. The table includes approximately 70,000 distinct CDR3 sequences, approximately 7.3% detected once. This receptor was taken from a man aged 18 to 35 who received the YFV17D yellow fever vaccine. The material sequenced was CD8+ T cells sorted from PBMCs, taken about 10 days after the first yellow fever vaccination. The rearrangement joins TRBV29-1 to TRBJ2-7; the D call may be TRBD1 or TRBD2 (5 bases each). The CDR3 reads CSVEDRAGSYEQYF. The CDR3 bases are TGCAGCGTTGAAGATCGGGCAGGGAGCTACGAGCAGTACTTC.